Below, 5 T cell receptor beta chains from the same sample are listed, as sequenced in a study of T cells after yellow fever vaccination. MiXCR was run by TCRdb on the 5' RACE reads, yielding one entry per CDR3 protein. Of 300,000 to 400,000 distinct CDR3 sequences listed, about 12% are singletons. The input for sequencing was CD4+ T cells sorted from PBMCs, taken 15 days after the yellow fever booster vaccination. These receptors all stem from a man between 18 and 29 years old who received the YFV17D yellow fever vaccine.

The rearrangement uses TRBV12-3 or TRBV12-4 and TRBJ2-3, with 10 bases identical to TRBD2. The CDR3 spans 16 residues. The ends lost 5 bases at V and 6 bases at J; junction bases unmatched: 11. The CDR3 coding sequence is TGTGCCAGCAGTCCCGGACTAGCGGTTGGGGTGGATACGCAGTATTTT. Its protein is CASSPGLAVGVDTQYF.

J is TRBJ2-7 and V is TRBV18, with D perhaps TRBD2 (6 bases). Germline CDR1 and CDR2: KGHSH and LQKENI. The CDR3 consists of 11 residues. CDR3 region: CASSATGDWNV. Here the CDR3 DNA reads TGTGCCAGCTCGGCGACGGGGGACTGGAACGTC.

This CDR3 reads CASSPRQGGWAETQYF. The CDR3, as DNA: TGTGCCAGCAGCCCGCGACAGGGTGGATGGGCAGAGACCCAGTACTTC. V is TRBV7-9 and J is TRBJ2-5; 7 nucleotides match TRBD1. CDR1 SEHNR and CDR2 FQNEAQ come from the germline V gene (reference sequence). Trimming at V came to 5 bases and at J to 4 bases, leaving 13 bases not matched to a gene. CDR3 length equals 16 residues.

The chain uses TRBV20-1 and TRBJ1-1; 7 nucleotides line up with TRBD1. V lost 6 bases to trimming and J lost 7 bases; unmatched junction nucleotides: 8. Germline V gene lookup returns CDR1 DFQATT and CDR2 SNEGSKA (reference sequence). The CDR3 has 12 amino acids. This CDR3 reads CSANQGEGEAFF. Written as DNA, the CDR3 is TGCAGTGCAAATCAGGGGGAGGGTGAAGCTTTCTTT.

The J gene is TRBJ1-3, the V gene TRBV10-3; D is undetermined. Trimming removed 3 bases from V and 0 bases from J, with 3 bases in between. Germline CDR1 is ENHRY and CDR2 is SYGVKD. This CDR3 region has 13 residues. The CDR3 coding sequence is TGTGCCATCAGTGACACCTCTGGAAACACCATATATTTT. This gives the protein CAISDTSGNTIYF.